The 31 T cell receptor beta chains reported below all come from one sample, sequenced in a study of technical replicates of blood from several donors. TCRdb's table, derived via immunoSEQ multiplex PCR, lists solely in-frame clones and lacks some. Of some 13,000 clones in the sample, over 90% were seen once. The source material was PBMCs. These receptors were collected from a human donor in good health.

This chain links TRBV29-1 with TRBJ2-2, with D perhaps matching TRBD1 (7 bases). Trimming shortened V by 7 bases and J by 1 base, and 16 bases separated the two germline ends. CDR1 and CDR2 from the germline V gene are SQVTM and ANQGSEA. The CDR3 is 15 amino acids. The CDR3 DNA is TGCAGCGGCAGGAGGGGGCTCGTGAACACCGGGGAGCTGTTTTTT. Translated, it gives CSGRRGLVNTGELFF.

V and J are TRBV7-6 and TRBJ2-1; 9 bases are a match to TRBD2. The germline gives CDR1 SGHVS, CDR2 FNYEAQ. V was pared by 1 base and J by 7 bases, with 11 bases of the junction left unmatched. This CDR3 has 17 amino acids. Here the CDR3 reads CASSLEPAGGGPNEQFF. The CDR3 coding sequence is TGTGCCAGCAGCTTAGAGCCGGCGGGGGGGGGTCCAAATGAGCAGTTCTTC.

The genes are TRBV10-2 and TRBJ1-5; D is uncertain. CDR1 and CDR2 (germline): WSHSY, SAAADI. Trimming left V 4 bases short and J 0 bases short, with 7 bases between. The CDR3 is 14 residues long. The CDR3 here is CASSGAASNQPQHF. CDR3 in DNA: TGCGCCAGCAGTGGGGCAGCTAGCAATCAGCCCCAGCATTTT.

CDR3 nucleotide sequence: TGTGCCAGCAGCGAGGACTACCTACCCACAGATACGCAGTATTTT. Amino acid sequence: CASSEDYLPTDTQYF. V is TRBV5-4 and J is TRBJ2-3; D may be TRBD2 (6 bases). With 4 bases removed from V and 2 bases from J, the gap between germline ends came to 14 bases. This CDR3 has 15 residues. Germline V gene sequence: CDR1 SGHNT, CDR2 YYREEE (reference sequence). The variable domain in full, completed from reference TRBV5-4 and TRBJ2-3, reads ETGVTQSPTHLIKTRGQQVTLRCSSQSGHNTVSWYQQALGQGPQFIFQYYREEENGRGNFPPRFSGLQFPNYSSELNVNALELDDSALYLCASSEDYLPTDTQYFGPGTRLTVL.

The chain is built from TRBV6-1 and TRBJ2-2, with D possibly matching TRBD1 (6 bases). The length of the CDR3 is 14 residues. V lost 6 bases to trimming and J lost 8 bases, with 16 bases between them. Germline V gene sequence: CDR1 MNHNS, CDR2 SASEGT. CDR3 amino acids: CASRYRVKSGELFF. The CDR3 DNA sequence: TGTGCCAGCAGATACAGGGTGAAATCGGGGGAGCTGTTTTTT.

V is TRBV7-2 and J is TRBJ1-5; D not resolved. V was clipped by 0 bases and J by 5 bases, with 5 bases between them. Germline V CDR1 and CDR2: SGHTA, FQGNSA. The CDR3 length is 13 residues. CDR3 in DNA: TGTGCCAGCAGCTTAGCGGGAGATCAGCCCCAGCATTTT. It is translated as CASSLAGDQPQHF.

The DNA of the CDR3 is TGTGCCAGCAGCGCAGTCCCCAGCGACTCCTACAATGAGCAGTTCTTC. Translation: CASSAVPSDSYNEQFF. The chain combines TRBV7-6 with TRBJ2-1; no clear D gene. Germline CDR1 is SGHVS and CDR2 is FNYEAQ. Trimming left V 5 bases short and J 0 bases short, with 14 bases between. CDR3 length: 16 residues.

This clone was counted only a few times. The chain uses TRBV30 and TRBJ2-3, with D unresolved. From germline, CDR1 is GTSNPN and CDR2 SVGIG (reference sequence). Between the trimmed V and J ends, which lost 7 bases and 2 bases, there was a span of 13 bases. This CDR3 contains 13 residues. In DNA form, the CDR3 reads TGTGCCTCCTCAGACACCTACACAGATACGCAGTATTTT. It translates to CASSDTYTDTQYF.

The chain recombines TRBV5-1 with TRBJ2-7; D is perhaps TRBD2 (6 bases). This CDR3 region has 15 residues. CDR1 is SGHRS, CDR2 YFSETQ, per germline. The V end was cut by 5 bases, the J end by 0 bases, with 15 bases between. For the CDR3, the DNA is TGCGCCAGCAGTGTGTTAGCGGACCGCTCCTACGAGCAGTACTTC. This translates into CASSVLADRSYEQYF.

The chain has TRBV6-7 and TRBJ2-2; possibly TRBD1 for D (6 bases). TRBV6-7 carries the ORF label, with uncertain function. This CDR3 region has 20 residues. Deletions cut 2 bases from V and 4 bases from J, with 26 bases between. Here the CDR3 DNA reads TGTGCCAGCAGTTACGGATTCGGACAGCTCACTTCTAGGCTCACCGGGGAGCTGTTTTTT. Residues: CASSYGFGQLTSRLTGELFF.

The chain has TRBV7-6 and TRBJ2-3; 13 bases align to TRBD2. Germline-derived CDR1 and CDR2 are SGHVS and FNYEAQ. The junction had 9 bases not matched to a gene; V was cut back by 5 bases and J by 4 bases. This CDR3 contains 17 residues. CDR3 sequence (DNA): TGTGCCAGCAGCCCTGGACTAGCGGGAGTCTTCGCAGATACGCAGTATTTT. Its protein is CASSPGLAGVFADTQYF.

The chain couples TRBV2 to TRBJ2-3; 9 nucleotides line up with TRBD2. V was clipped by 2 bases and J by 4 bases; unmatched bases: 7. The CDR3 is 16 residues long. Germline lookup yields CDR1 SNHLY and CDR2 FYNNEI. The CDR3 nucleotides are TGTGCCAGCAGTGAACTGCGGGAGGGCCCCCCAGATACGCAGTATTTT. Amino acid sequence: CASSELREGPPDTQYF. Based on the CDR3 plus reference TRBV2 and TRBJ2-3, the full variable domain is EPEVTQTPSHQVTQMGQEVILRCVPISNHLYFYWYRQILGQKVEFLVSFYNNEISEKSEIFDDQFSVERPDGSNFTLKIRSTKLEDSAMYFCASSELREGPPDTQYFGPGTRLTVL.

Only a few counts were recorded for this clone. This chain joins TRBV4-2 and TRBJ2-3, with 11 bases aligning to TRBD2. CDR1 and CDR2 (germline): LGHNA, YNFKEQ. This CDR3 contains 18 residues. V shed 4 bases, J shed 1 base, and the junction held 10 bases outside the gene matches. CDR3 sequence: CASSPATSGISGTDTQYF. The DNA for the CDR3 is TGTGCCAGCAGCCCCGCGACTAGCGGGATATCAGGCACAGATACGCAGTATTTT.

This clone was seen a single time. V usage is TRBV7-2 and J usage is TRBJ2-2, with TRBD2 matching over 8 bases. This CDR3 region has 16 residues. CDR1 is SGHTA and CDR2 is FQGNSA in the germline V gene. Trimming cost V 0 bases and J 3 bases; bases outside gene matches: 3. The CDR3 loop reads CASSLASAGDTGELFF. The CDR3 nucleotides read TGTGCCAGCAGCTTAGCCTCAGCGGGAGACACCGGGGAGCTGTTTTTT.

This clone was seen a handful of times. This rearrangement joins TRBV5-1 to TRBJ1-1, with D unclear. The CDR3 length is 14 residues. Between the trimmed V and J ends, which lost 4 bases and 1 base, there was a span of 11 bases. The germline gives CDR1 SGHRS, CDR2 YFSETQ. CDR3 loop: CASSPYNGNTEAFF. The DNA of the CDR3 is TGCGCCAGCAGCCCCTATAATGGGAACACTGAAGCTTTCTTT.

The rearrangement links TRBV6-1 to TRBJ2-2; 14 bases line up with TRBD2. The CDR3 is 18 residues long. V trimming: 3 bases; J trimming: 6 bases; junction bases outside the gene matches: 9. CDR1 and CDR2 from the germline V gene are MNHNS and SASEGT. The CDR3 coding sequence is TGTGCCAGCAGTGAGACGGGACTAGCGGGAGCGGTAGCCGGGGAGCTGTTTTTT. Translated: CASSETGLAGAVAGELFF.

The chain joins TRBV18 to TRBJ1-2; maybe TRBD1 (6 bases). Germline lookup yields CDR1 KGHSH and CDR2 LQKENI. V was trimmed by 3 bases and J by 13 bases, leaving 21 bases between them. CDR3 length: 14 amino acids. The CDR3 reads CASSPENGGASSTF. The CDR3 DNA sequence: TGTGCCAGCTCACCGGAAAATGGGGGGGCCTCGTCCACCTTC.

This rearrangement joins TRBV18 to TRBJ2-1; 8 bases fit TRBD2. Germline V gene lookup returns CDR1 KGHSH and CDR2 LQKENI. With V trimmed by 6 bases and J by 10 bases, 14 bases remained unmatched. The CDR3 extends over 15 amino acids. The CDR3 spells CASSRGLEGSTEQFF. The DNA of the CDR3 is TGTGCCAGCTCCCGGGGACTAGAGGGCTCTACCGAGCAGTTCTTC.

This chain's CDR3 is CSVANSDTQYF. The CDR3 nucleotides are TGCAGCGTCGCCAACAGCGATACGCAGTATTTT. This chain links TRBV29-1 with TRBJ2-3, with D hard to call. The germline CDR1 and CDR2 sequences are SQVTM and ANQGSEA. CDR3 length equals 11 residues. Between the trimmed V and J ends, which lost 6 bases and 6 bases, there was a span of 10 bases.

V and J are TRBV13 and TRBJ2-7, with 7 nucleotides matching TRBD1. The germline V gene has CDR1 PRHDT and CDR2 FYEKMQ (reference sequence). J lost 11 bases, V lost 1 base, and 8 bases had no gene match. The length of the CDR3 is 13 residues. CDR3 region: CASSLEQGSPEYF. Written as DNA, the CDR3 is TGTGCCAGCAGCTTAGAACAGGGGAGCCCCGAGTACTTC. Filled out from reference TRBV13 and TRBJ2-7, the complete variable domain reads AAGVIQSPRHLIKEKRETATLKCYPIPRHDTVYWYQQGPGQDPQFLISFYEKMQSDKGSIPDRFSAQQFSDYHSELNMSSLELGDSALYFCASSLEQGSPEYFGPGTRLTVT.

This clone was detected only a few times. The chain's CDR3 is CASSDSTDRGGEKLFF. In nucleotides, the CDR3 is TGTGCCAGCAGTGACTCTACGGACAGGGGAGGGGAAAAACTGTTTTTT. The chain has TRBV6-4 and TRBJ1-4, with 9 bases fitting TRBD1. The CDR3 consists of 16 residues. Looked up from germline, CDR1 is MRHNA and CDR2 is SNTAGT. V was pared by 0 bases and J by 8 bases, with 7 bases of the junction left unmatched.

The J gene is TRBJ2-3, the V gene TRBV10-2; 8 nucleotides agree with TRBD2. After removal of 6 bases from V and 5 bases from J, the junction contained 7 bases not matched to a gene. Looked up from germline, CDR1 is WSHSY and CDR2 is SAAADI. This CDR3 is 14 amino acids long. In DNA, the CDR3 is TGCGCCAGCAGACTCTGGCTAGCGGGAGATACGCAGTATTTT. This sequence encodes CASRLWLAGDTQYF.

Turning to this clone: One end of the junction varies from germline; a read error may be responsible. CDR3 residues: CASSLGLATGELFF. The CDR3, as DNA: TGTGCCAGCAGTTTGGGACTAGCTACCGGGGAGCTGTTTTTT. The rearrangement joins TRBV5-6 to TRBJ2-2, with 9 bases fitting TRBD2. This CDR3 region has 14 residues. Germline V gene lookup returns CDR1 SGHDT and CDR2 YYEEEE.

The chain employs TRBV28 and TRBJ2-7; TRBD2 agrees at 8 bases. The CDR3 has 13 amino acids. Germline V CDR1 and CDR2: MDHEN, SYDVKM. V shed 4 bases, J shed 6 bases, and the junction held 5 bases outside the gene matches. CDR3 amino acids: CASSSNSGTEQYF. In nucleotides, the CDR3 is TGTGCCAGCAGTTCCAATAGCGGGACCGAGCAGTACTTC.

The chain is built from TRBV27 and TRBJ2-3; D gene unclear. The V end was cut by 3 bases, the J end by 2 bases, with 6 bases between. CDR1 is MNHEY, CDR2 SMNVEV, per germline (reference sequence). The CDR3 totals 13 residues. The CDR3 coding sequence is TGTGCCAGCAGTTTCTCCCCCACAGATACGCAGTATTTT. Its translation: CASSFSPTDTQYF.

This chain connects TRBV11-2 to TRBJ2-7, with 10 positions matching TRBD2. The CDR3 extends over 17 amino acids. Germline V gives CDR1 SGHAT, CDR2 FQNNGV. J gave up 0 bases and V 1 base, and 6 bases lay outside the gene matches. CDR3 nucleotides: TGTGCCAGCAGCTTAGTCACAAGCGGGAGGGCCTCCTACGAGCAGTACTTC. It translates to CASSLVTSGRASYEQYF.

The rearrangement uses TRBV2 and TRBJ1-1; no firm D call. There are 13 residues in the CDR3. With 5 bases removed from V and 4 bases from J, the gap between germline ends came to 11 bases. From germline, CDR1 is SNHLY and CDR2 FYNNEI. The CDR3, as DNA: TGTGCCAGCAGTACAGAGTTTATCACTGAAGCTTTCTTT. It is translated as CASSTEFITEAFF.

The rearrangement joins TRBV19 to TRBJ2-1; TRBD2 might be the D (7 bases). This CDR3 contains 14 residues. CDR1 is LNHDA, CDR2 SQIVND, per germline (reference sequence). V was trimmed by 2 bases and J by 5 bases, leaving 10 bases between them. CDR3 in DNA: TGTGCCAGTAGTATACTAGGGGGGGACAATGAGCAGTTCTTC. It translates to CASSILGGDNEQFF. The variable domain in full, with the rest retrieved from reference TRBV19 and TRBJ2-1, is DGGITQSPKYLFRKEGQNVTLSCEQNLNHDAMYWYRQDPGQGLRLIYYSQIVNDFQKGDIAEGYSVSREKKESFPLTVTSAQKNPTAFYLCASSILGGDNEQFFGPGTRLTVL.

CDR3 bases: TGTGCCAGCAGTTATTACCGGACAGGGGACACTGAAGCTTTCTTT. This codes for CASSYYRTGDTEAFF. V is TRBV27 and J is TRBJ1-1; TRBD1 matches at 9 bases. Per the germline V gene, CDR1 is MNHEY and CDR2 is SMNVEV (reference sequence). Unmatched junction bases numbered 6, after V lost 4 bases and J lost 3 bases. CDR3 size: 15 residues.

The chain uses TRBV10-2 and TRBJ1-2; a weak D match, TRBD1 (5 bases). Deletions cut 2 bases from V and 10 bases from J, with 11 bases between. CDR1 is WSHSY, CDR2 SAAADI, per germline. The CDR3 totals 12 residues. The DNA of the CDR3 is TGCGCCAGCAGTGAGCAGGGCATGCACTACACCTTC. Its translation: CASSEQGMHYTF.

The rearrangement uses TRBV9 and TRBJ2-1, with 8 bases fitting TRBD2. After removal of 0 bases from V and 8 bases from J, the junction contained 10 bases not matched to a gene. The CDR3 spans 16 residues. The V gene's germline CDR1 is SGDLS and CDR2 YYNGEE. The CDR3 protein is CASSVGRWGTSYEQFF. The CDR3 nucleotides read TGTGCCAGCAGCGTAGGCCGCTGGGGGACTAGTTATGAGCAGTTCTTC.